The 16 T cell receptor beta chains below all came from one sample that was sequenced in a study of beta chain features in type 1 diabetes. Expressed TCRB transcripts were sequenced after all isolated RNA was converted to cDNA. Profiling relied on immunoSEQ multiplex PCR, and the TCRdb table lists in-frame clones only, not all of them. The profile shows tens of thousands of clones, roughly 50% of them singletons. Their recognized antigens are unknown. Study-level points and caveats: All four CD4+ subsets from Type 1 diabetes patients carried moderately but significantly shorter TCRB CDR3s.

Sample: stem cell memory CD4+ T cells from blood. The receptor set was obtained from a man aged 30-40 years with type 1 diabetes.

The chain couples TRBV29-1 to TRBJ2-5; no clear D. The DNA end favors TRBJ2-7, so the J call may be wrong. The CDR3 is 11 amino acids. CDR1 is SQVTM, CDR2 ANQGSEA, per germline. CDR3 in DNA: TGCAGCGTTGGCTCGCATTACGAGCAGTACTTC. The encoded protein is CSVGSHYEQYF.

This clone was counted a few times. The chain links TRBV29-1 to TRBJ2-1; 11 nucleotides align to TRBD2. The germline CDR1 and CDR2 sequences are SQVTM and ANQGSEA. V lost 7 bases to trimming and J lost 8 bases; unmatched junction nucleotides: 7. The CDR3 has 13 residues. The DNA of the CDR3 is TGCAGCGCCGGGACTAGCGGCCACGATGAGCAGTTCTTC. This sequence encodes CSAGTSGHDEQFF.

This rearrangement joins TRBV6-1 to TRBJ1-3, with D possibly being TRBD1 (6 bases). The CDR3 runs 15 residues. Germline V gene sequence: CDR1 MNHNS, CDR2 SASEGT. V shed 7 bases and J shed 0 bases, with 13 bases lying between them. CDR3 sequence reads: CASNPGTISGNTIYF. CDR3 sequence (DNA): TGTGCCAGCAACCCCGGGACAATCTCTGGAAACACCATATATTTT.

This chain uses TRBV7-9 with TRBJ2-1; perhaps TRBD2 as D (6 bases). Germline-derived CDR1 and CDR2 are SEHNR and FQNEAQ (reference sequence). The CDR3 contains 14 residues. Trimming stripped 5 bases from V and 3 bases from J, with 11 bases between. CDR3 protein: CASSHRGNYNEQFF. The CDR3 region has the DNA TGTGCCAGCAGCCACCGGGGGAACTACAATGAGCAGTTCTTC. The variable domain in full, with the rest retrieved from reference TRBV7-9 and TRBJ2-1, is DTGVSQNPRHKITKRGQNVTFRCDPISEHNRLYWYRQTLGQGPEFLTYFQNEAQLEKSRLLSDRFSAERPKGSFSTLEIQRTEQGDSAMYLCASSHRGNYNEQFFGPGTRLTVL.

The rearrangement joins TRBV5-6 to TRBJ2-3; D uncertain. With 7 bases removed from V and 2 bases from J, the gap between germline ends came to 14 bases. CDR1 and CDR2 from the germline V gene are SGHDT and YYEEEE. The CDR3 has 14 amino acids. The CDR3 DNA is TGTGCCAGCTTACGGAGAGTGGTCACAGATACGCAGTATTTT. Its translation: CASLRRVVTDTQYF.

The chain links TRBV11-3 to TRBJ2-1; TRBD1 might be the D (6 bases). The V gene lost 1 base and the J gene lost 1 base, with 14 bases spanning the gap. The CDR3 spans 17 residues. CDR1 is SGHNT and CDR2 is YENEEA in the germline V gene. The CDR3 here is CASSLVTGYSSYNEQFF. In DNA form, the CDR3 reads TGTGCCAGCAGCTTAGTGACAGGTTATTCATCCTACAATGAGCAGTTCTTC.

The chain is built from TRBV30 and TRBJ1-1; D is undetermined. V was shortened by 6 bases and J by 1 base, with 9 bases between the two germline ends. This CDR3 is built from 12 residues. CDR1 is GTSNPN and CDR2 is SVGIG in the germline V gene (reference sequence). CDR3 protein: CACTQKNTEAFF. As DNA, the CDR3 is TGTGCCTGCACACAGAAGAACACTGAAGCTTTCTTT.

Written as DNA, the CDR3 is TGTGCCAGCAGGGGACAGAGCTCCTACGAGCAGTACTTC. It is translated as CASRGQSSYEQYF. This chain joins TRBV6-1 and TRBJ2-7; 7 positions agree with TRBD1. This CDR3 is built from 13 residues. Trimming at V came to 6 bases and at J to 0 bases, leaving 2 bases not matched to a gene. Per the germline V gene, CDR1 is MNHNS and CDR2 is SASEGT.

This clone appeared a single time. V is TRBV6-1 and J is TRBJ2-5; 10 nucleotides agree with TRBD2. The CDR3 is made up of 14 amino acids. The germline CDR1 and CDR2 sequences are MNHNS and SASEGT. The trim removed 4 bases at V and 4 bases at J, leaving 3 bases unmatched. The CDR3 sequence: CASSATSGPETQYF. The DNA of the CDR3 is TGTGCCAGCAGTGCGACTAGCGGGCCAGAGACCCAGTACTTC.

This rearrangement joins TRBV9 to TRBJ1-2, with 8 bases aligning to TRBD1. The CDR3 is made up of 13 amino acids. V was clipped by 0 bases and J by 7 bases; unmatched bases: 2. CDR1 SGDLS and CDR2 YYNGEE come from the germline V gene. CDR3 protein: CASSVGTGGGYTF. The CDR3 nucleotides are TGTGCCAGCAGCGTAGGAACAGGGGGTGGCTACACCTTC.

The gene calls are TRBV29-1 and TRBJ1-2; D is uncertain. This CDR3 spans 13 amino acids. Per germline, CDR1 SQVTM and CDR2 ANQGSEA. V shed 4 bases and J shed 4 bases, with 13 bases lying between them. CDR3 loop: CSVVGTAAYGYTF. Written as DNA, the CDR3 is TGCAGCGTTGTGGGTACAGCGGCCTATGGCTACACCTTC.

This rearrangement joins TRBV19 to TRBJ1-1; maybe TRBD1 (5 bases). Germline CDR1 is LNHDA and CDR2 is SQIVND (reference sequence). The V end lost 3 bases, the J end lost 3 bases, and 5 bases lay between the germline ends. This CDR3 comprises 12 residues. The CDR3 reads CASSIRDTEAFF. The CDR3 bases are TGTGCCAGTAGTATCAGGGACACTGAAGCTTTCTTT.

CDR3 sequence: CASSDPGQGIRELFF. The CDR3 DNA reads as TGTGCCAGCAGTGACCCAGGACAGGGAATCAGGGAGCTGTTTTTT. The chain employs TRBV6-4 and TRBJ2-2; TRBD1 aligns across 8 bases. With V trimmed by 2 bases and J by 9 bases, 8 bases remained unmatched. The germline gives CDR1 MRHNA, CDR2 SNTAGT. The CDR3 covers 15 residues.

The chain couples TRBV18 to TRBJ1-1; 7 nucleotides line up with TRBD1. Trimming at V came to 3 bases and at J to 5 bases, leaving 9 bases not matched to a gene. Germline CDR1 and CDR2: KGHSH and LQKENI. This CDR3 is built from 15 residues. The CDR3 reads CASSPQGGSRTEAFF. DNA of the CDR3: TGTGCCAGCTCACCTCAGGGGGGTTCGAGAACTGAAGCTTTCTTT. Variable domain in full (rest from reference TRBV18 and TRBJ1-1): NAGVMQNPRHLVRRRGQEARLRCSPMKGHSHVYWYRQLPEEGLKFMVYLQKENIIDESGMPKERFSAEFPKEGPSILRIQQVVRGDSAAYFCASSPQGGSRTEAFFGQGTRLTVV.

This clone turned up a few times. V and J are TRBV6-1 and TRBJ1-2; D remains unclear. Deletions cut 3 bases from V and 5 bases from J, with 10 bases between. Germline assignment: CDR1 MNHNS and CDR2 SASEGT. This CDR3 has 13 residues. CDR3 coding DNA: TGTGCCAGCAGTGATGGGCAGTTATATGGCTACACCTTC. This codes for CASSDGQLYGYTF.

In this sample, this clone turned up a few times. The chain recombines TRBV7-9 with TRBJ2-1; 8 positions match TRBD2. J gave up 7 bases and V 6 bases, and 5 bases lay outside the gene matches. The CDR3 loop spans 13 amino acids. Per germline, CDR1 SEHNR and CDR2 FQNEAQ (reference sequence). The CDR3 region is CASRNGGANEQFF. The CDR3 coding sequence is TGTGCCAGCAGGAACGGGGGGGCGAATGAGCAGTTCTTC.